The 30 T cell receptor beta chains listed next were all sequenced from one sample in a study of siplizumab effects on memory and regulatory T cells. Some clones are missing from TCRdb's copy, which holds only in-frame ones; the method was immunoSEQ multiplex PCR. The repertoire consists of tens of thousands of clones, with roughly 96% occurring once and the leading ten covering 0.08% to 0.1%. Sequenced material: naive CD8+ T cells sorted from blood. These receptors were taken from a human donor in good health.

V is TRBV6-1 and J is TRBJ2-7; tentatively, D is TRBD2 (5 bases). CDR1 and CDR2 (germline): MNHNS, SASEGT. V was trimmed by 7 bases and J by 4 bases, leaving 17 bases between them. The CDR3 totals 14 residues. The CDR3: CASISSTTRYEQYF. In DNA form, the CDR3 reads TGTGCCAGCATTTCCTCGACTACCAGGTACGAGCAGTACTTC.

The chain couples TRBV28 to TRBJ1-1; D is ambiguous. V was shortened by 5 bases and J by 8 bases, with 15 bases between the two germline ends. The CDR3 runs to 13 residues. Germline lookup yields CDR1 MDHEN and CDR2 SYDVKM. CDR3 nucleotides: TGTGCCAGCAGTCCGATTGACCAGACAGAAGCTTTCTTT. This sequence encodes CASSPIDQTEAFF.

This clone has a single count. The V gene is TRBV4-2, the J gene TRBJ2-1, with TRBD2 matching over 8 bases. There are 17 residues in the CDR3. V lost 3 bases and J lost 0; bases outside the gene matches: 7. Germline-derived CDR1 and CDR2 are LGHNA and YNFKEQ. CDR3 sequence: CASSHPLAGSSYNEQFF. The CDR3, as DNA: TGTGCCAGCAGCCACCCTTTAGCGGGGAGCTCCTACAATGAGCAGTTCTTC.

V gene TRBV4-3 combines with J gene TRBJ2-7; D is unresolved. V lost 0 bases and J lost 2, with 11 bases in between. The CDR3 sequence is 15 residues long. Germline values: CDR1 LGHNA, CDR2 YSLEER. In DNA, the CDR3 is TGCGCCAGCAGCCAAGAATCTGACGGTACCTACGAGCAGTACTTC. This gives the protein CASSQESDGTYEQYF.

The CDR3 DNA reads as TGTGCCAGCAGCTTAGGACAGGGATTGACAGATACGCAGTATTTT. Amino acids: CASSLGQGLTDTQYF. The chain uses TRBV7-9 and TRBJ2-3; 7 nucleotides align to TRBD1. V shed 1 base, J shed 3 bases, and the junction held 4 bases outside the gene matches. The CDR3 length is 15 residues. Germline V gene data show CDR1 as SEHNR and CDR2 as FQNEAQ (reference sequence). The complete variable domain, with remaining parts taken from reference TRBV7-9 and TRBJ2-3, reads DTGVSQNPRHKITKRGQNVTFRCDPISEHNRLYWYRQTLGQGPEFLTYFQNEAQLEKSRLLSDRFSAERPKGSFSTLEIQRTEQGDSAMYLCASSLGQGLTDTQYFGPGTRLTVL.

The chain links TRBV6-5 to TRBJ1-2, with 9 bases lining up with TRBD1. Germline V gives CDR1 MNHEY, CDR2 SVGAGI. V lost 3 bases, J lost 6 bases, and 5 bases stayed unmatched. The CDR3 consists of 14 residues. The CDR3 DNA is TGTGCCAGCAGTTATGGGGGACAGGGCAATGGCTACACCTTC. Amino acids: CASSYGGQGNGYTF.

This sequence joins TRBV28 and TRBJ1-2; 8 bases map to TRBD1. Germline CDR1 MDHEN, CDR2 SYDVKM. The length of the CDR3 is 15 residues. V lost 5 bases, J lost 13 bases, and 18 bases stayed unmatched. The DNA of the CDR3 is TGTGCCAGCAGTCCCCATGCCGGGACAGGATCGTCACTCACCTTC. Translating it yields CASSPHAGTGSSLTF.

The chain employs TRBV10-3 and TRBJ2-2, with D possibly being TRBD1 (6 bases). V dropped 7 bases and J dropped 5 bases, with 14 bases sitting between them. This CDR3 has 14 residues. Germline values: CDR1 ENHRY, CDR2 SYGVKD. CDR3 protein: CAIMRQDATGELFF. CDR3 bases: TGTGCCATCATGAGACAGGACGCGACCGGGGAGCTGTTTTTT.

V gene TRBV4-3 combines with J gene TRBJ1-6; TRBD1 matches 10 bases. The V segment lost 0 bases and the J segment 4 bases; nucleotides outside the gene matches: 6. Germline values: CDR1 LGHNA, CDR2 YSLEER. The CDR3 is 18 residues long. The CDR3 DNA reads as TGCGCCAGCAGCCAAGACCGACAGGGGGCGGTGTATAATTCACCCCTCCACTTT. This sequence encodes CASSQDRQGAVYNSPLHF.

This chain connects TRBV5-1 to TRBJ1-1, with 10 bases identical to TRBD1. CDR1 is SGHRS and CDR2 is YFSETQ in the germline V gene. The CDR3 has 14 amino acids. The J segment lost 8 bases and the V segment lost 2 bases, leaving 6 bases of the junction unmatched. DNA of the CDR3: TGCGCCAGCAGCTTCCTGACAGGGGGCGTGGAAGCTTTCTTT. It yields the protein CASSFLTGGVEAFF.

The chain links TRBV27 to TRBJ2-7, with TRBD2 matching over 7 bases. V trimming: 10 bases; J trimming: 5 bases; junction bases outside the gene matches: 11. The CDR3 is 13 amino acids. Germline CDR1 reads MNHEY; CDR2 reads SMNVEV (reference sequence). The CDR3 nucleotides are TGTGCCACCAGACCCGGGGGGTGGGACGAGCAGTACTTC. This gives the protein CATRPGGWDEQYF.

In its sample, this clone was seen a few times. The gene calls are TRBV13 and TRBJ1-6; D not resolved. The germline V gene encodes CDR1 PRHDT and CDR2 FYEKMQ (reference sequence). V lost 5 bases and J 8 bases, leaving 7 bases between the germline ends. This CDR3 spans 12 amino acids. The CDR3 sequence is CASSLPYSPLHF. The CDR3 DNA reads TGTGCCAGCAGCCTACCGTATTCACCCCTCCACTTT.

The CDR3, as DNA: TGTGCCAGCAGCCGGATTGTGGCCCCAAATCAGCCCCAGCATTTT. This codes for CASSRIVAPNQPQHF. The chain has TRBV7-2 and TRBJ1-5; D ambiguous. This CDR3 region has 15 residues. CDR1 SGHTA and CDR2 FQGNSA come from the germline V gene. The V and J ends lost 5 bases and 4 bases respectively, with 15 bases between them.

With respect to this clone: This sample includes further DNA sequences coding for the same CDR3. This chain links TRBV9 with TRBJ1-3; unclear D gene. The V gene lost 0 bases and the J gene lost 4 bases, with 8 bases spanning the gap. This CDR3 has 14 residues. Germline V CDR1 and CDR2: SGDLS, YYNGEE. The CDR3 region is CASSVAGGGNTIYF. The CDR3 coding sequence is TGTGCCAGCAGCGTAGCCGGAGGGGGAAACACCATATATTTT.

The chain links TRBV7-2 to TRBJ2-1, with 9 nucleotides matching TRBD1. The V gene's germline CDR1 is SGHTA and CDR2 FQGNSA. This CDR3 has 12 residues. V dropped 2 bases and J dropped 16; count of bases not matched to a gene: 6. CDR3 sequence (DNA): TGTGCCAGCAGCTTACTCGACAGGGGGGGATTCTTC. Translating it yields CASSLLDRGGFF.

The chain recombines TRBV10-1 with TRBJ1-4; no clear D. This CDR3 has 14 amino acids. The germline V gene has CDR1 WNHNN and CDR2 SYGVQD (reference sequence). Trimming shortened V by 3 bases and J by 1 base, and 6 bases separated the two germline ends. The CDR3: CASSDGKTNEKLFF. For the CDR3, the DNA is TGCGCCAGCAGTGACGGAAAAACTAATGAAAAACTGTTTTTT.

This clone was picked up one time. The gene calls are TRBV7-9 and TRBJ1-6, with 7 bases matching TRBD1. CDR1 and CDR2 (germline): SEHNR, FQNEAQ (reference sequence). The V segment lost 1 base and the J segment 9 bases; nucleotides outside the gene matches: 3. The CDR3 runs 14 residues. The CDR3 sequence is CASSLGQGISPLHF. The CDR3 DNA is TGTGCCAGCAGCTTAGGACAGGGAATTTCACCCCTCCACTTT.

This chain joins TRBV6-5 and TRBJ1-2; D is uncertain. V was pared by 6 bases and J by 0 bases, with 14 bases between. CDR3 length equals 15 residues. CDR1 is MNHEY, CDR2 SVGAGI, per germline. Here the CDR3 DNA reads TGTGCCAGCAGCACTACTATGCGAGCTAACTATGGCTACACCTTC. Protein sequence: CASSTTMRANYGYTF.

The rearrangement joins TRBV29-1 to TRBJ2-6; the D is unclear. CDR3 length: 14 amino acids. The germline V gene encodes CDR1 SQVTM and CDR2 ANQGSEA. With 5 bases removed from V and 4 bases from J, the gap between germline ends came to 12 bases. The CDR3 region has the DNA TGCAGCGTTATAGGGAAGGAGGGGGCCAACGTCCTGACTTTC. Its translation is CSVIGKEGANVLTF.

This chain links TRBV4-2 with TRBJ1-3; the D gene is possibly TRBD1 (5 bases). Trimming removed 3 bases from V and 3 bases from J, with 18 bases in between. The length of the CDR3 is 17 residues. In germline, CDR1 is LGHNA, CDR2 YNFKEQ. CDR3 sequence: CASSQDVVGLGGNTIYF. The DNA for the CDR3 is TGTGCCAGCAGCCAGGACGTGGTGGGACTAGGTGGAAACACCATATATTTT.

This clone was counted a single time. J is TRBJ1-4 and V is TRBV7-9; 7 positions agree with TRBD1. This CDR3 has 14 amino acids. J lost 11 bases, V lost 3 bases, and 9 bases had no gene match. CDR1 and CDR2 from the germline V gene are SEHNR and FQNEAQ (reference sequence). The CDR3 here is CASSLDRQRGKLFF. For the CDR3, the DNA is TGTGCCAGCAGCTTGGACAGGCAAAGAGGGAAACTGTTTTTT.

CDR3 amino acids: CASSPLDRVYNEQFF. The CDR3 DNA reads as TGTGCCAGCAGCCCACTCGACCGAGTCTACAATGAGCAGTTCTTC. V is TRBV11-2 and J is TRBJ2-1, with D uncertain. This CDR3 is 15 amino acids long. Germline V gives CDR1 SGHAT, CDR2 FQNNGV. Trimming removed 5 bases at V and 3 bases at J, with 14 bases between.

The chain combines TRBV6-6 with TRBJ2-1; tentative D call: TRBD1 (5 bases). The CDR3 runs 15 residues. Germline V gene sequence: CDR1 MNHNY, CDR2 SVGAGI (reference sequence). Trimming pared 5 bases from V and 0 bases from J, leaving 11 bases between. The CDR3 region is CASSGDSYSYNEQFF. The DNA of the CDR3 is TGTGCCAGCAGTGGCGACAGCTACTCCTACAATGAGCAGTTCTTC.

This clone was seen only a few times. CDR3 amino acids: CASILSTGGNEKLFF. CDR3 nucleotide sequence: TGTGCCAGTATCCTTTCGACAGGGGGCAATGAAAAACTGTTTTTT. The chain links TRBV19 to TRBJ1-4, with 10 positions matching TRBD1. Germline V gene lookup returns CDR1 LNHDA and CDR2 SQIVND (reference sequence). V lost 7 bases and J lost 5; bases outside the gene matches: 7. There are 15 residues in the CDR3.

This rearrangement joins TRBV4-1 to TRBJ2-1; D not certain. Germline V gene lookup returns CDR1 MGHRA and CDR2 YSYEKL. The CDR3 is made up of 11 amino acids. V lost 3 bases, J lost 9 bases, and 6 bases lay in between. The DNA of the CDR3 is TGCGCCAGCAGCCAGGAGAGTGAGCAGTTCTTC. Its protein product is CASSQESEQFF.

The CDR3 is CASSQVSDTQYF. CDR3 bases: TGCGCCAGCAGCCAAGTAAGTGATACGCAGTATTTT. The rearrangement links TRBV4-1 to TRBJ2-3, with D unresolved. The V gene lost 1 base and the J gene lost 6 bases, with 5 bases spanning the gap. The CDR3 sequence is 12 residues long. The V gene's germline CDR1 is MGHRA and CDR2 YSYEKL.

The chain carries TRBV4-1 and TRBJ2-1; unclear D gene. The V end lost 0 bases, the J end lost 2 bases, and 8 bases lay between the germline ends. This CDR3 spans 15 amino acids. Germline loops: CDR1 MGHRA, CDR2 YSYEKL. The CDR3 protein is CASSQDLGTYNEQFF. Written as DNA, the CDR3 is TGCGCCAGCAGCCAAGATTTGGGGACCTACAATGAGCAGTTCTTC.

The DNA for the CDR3 is TGTGCCAGCAGCTCCCTCCTAGCGGGGGCTGGGACAGATACGCAGTATTTT. Protein: CASSSLLAGAGTDTQYF. J is TRBJ2-3 and V is TRBV7-8; 10 nucleotides agree with TRBD2. V trimming: 4 bases; J trimming: 3 bases; junction bases outside the gene matches: 10. This CDR3 is 17 amino acids long. CDR1 and CDR2 from the germline V gene are SGHVS and FQNEAQ.

J is TRBJ1-2 and V is TRBV7-9; D remains unclear. Trimming shortened V by 5 bases and J by 3 bases, and 16 bases separated the two germline ends. Germline assignment: CDR1 SEHNR and CDR2 FQNEAQ (reference sequence). The CDR3 covers 15 residues. The DNA for the CDR3 is TGTGCCAGCAGCCCACCGGTAGGCCCAGACTATGGCTACACCTTC. Translated: CASSPPVGPDYGYTF.

This clone occurred once. V gene TRBV18 combines with J gene TRBJ2-5, with 8 positions matching TRBD1. The CDR3 totals 15 residues. Germline V gene data show CDR1 as KGHSH and CDR2 as LQKENI. Trimming removed 3 bases from V and 5 bases from J; junction bases left unmatched: 8. CDR3 nucleotides: TGTGCCAGCTCACCGCGCGACAGGGGTGCCGAGACCCAGTACTTC. Translation gives CASSPRDRGAETQYF.